The clone carrying this TCR beta chain was seen only a few times. What it recognizes is unknown. This sample is part of a study of T cell repertoires in cytomegalovirus infection. Across the study: An indication of both CMV infection and matching HLA type came from public TCR beta signatures. General study points: The ex vivo response was dominated by HLA-C-restricted CMV-specific TCR beta clonotypes.

MiXCR, applied by TCRdb to the reads, yields one record per CDR3 protein. The table records roughly 640,000 distinct CDR3 sequences, approximately 24% of them present only once. The CDR3 covers 15 residues. The V end was cut by 8 bases, the J end by 4 bases, with 19 bases between. Germline CDR1 is MNHEY and CDR2 is SVGEGT. This receptor was identified in a human donor in good health (CMV status not recorded). Some clones in this sample may be carry-over from other donors' samples. This chain joins TRBV6-2 or TRBV6-3 and TRBJ2-3; the D gene is possibly TRBD2 (6 bases). Sequencing was carried out using CD8+ T cells from PBMCs. In DNA form, the CDR3 reads TGTGCCAGCGTGGGGGAGGTTCCGGAACCAGATACGCAGTATTTT. Its protein product is CASVGEVPEPDTQYF.